This entry is about one TCR beta chain. The sample comes from a study of blood T cell repertoires in COVID-19. Looking at the study overall: The samples span acute and convalescent COVID-19 from the United States, Italy and Spain. Nucleic acid was either cDNA or gDNA, and it came from T cells, B-cell-depleted T cells, or PBMCs.

The V gene end was trimmed by 11 bases and the J gene end by 1 base; junction bases not matched to a gene: 2. The CDR3 is 13 residues long. Germline CDR1 and CDR2: MNHEY and SVGAGI. In the source study's methods: Quantification of nucleated cells was approximated via reference gene primer amplification. Using immunoSEQ multiplex PCR, the repertoire was profiled, and TCRdb retains in-frame clones only, with some absent. V and J calls and clone size are those listed in that table; D and trimming were worked out from the DNA. Of roughly 150,000 clones in the sample, 84% are singletons; the top ten hold 9.8%.

The source is a woman aged 45 to 65 with acute or convalescent COVID-19. This rearrangement joins TRBV6-5 to TRBJ2-6; 7 positions match TRBD2. The sequenced material came from peripheral blood. CDR3 DNA: TGTGCCTGGGGGGGGTCTGGGGCCAACGTCCTGACTTTC. As protein: CAWGGSGANVLTF.